Judged by abundance, the clone carrying this T cell receptor beta chain is large (0.1 to 1%). Treatment meaning: randomized to nivolumab then ipilimumab (arm A) or the reverse (arm B). The record originates from a study of sequential checkpoint blockade in melanoma. Study context: Matched biopsies came pretreatment and at week 13 for 20 to 25 patients.

The assay was immunoSEQ multiplex PCR, and TCRdb's table has in-frame clones only and misses some. The sample records more than 10,000 clones, under 30% being singletons. The CDR3 has 15 amino acids. V lost 6 bases and J 0 bases, leaving 11 bases between the germline ends. Germline CDR1 is LNHNV and CDR2 is YYDKDF (reference sequence). This specimen consisted of tumor tissue (inferred from file names), obtained from a patient given nivolumab and ipilimumab in sequence. The receptor comes from a human donor with melanoma. The V and J genes are TRBV15 and TRBJ2-2; possible D gene TRBD2, 6 bases. Written as DNA, the CDR3 is TGTGCCACCAGTAAACTAGCCGCGAACACCGGGGAGCTGTTTTTT. This gives the protein CATSKLAANTGELFF.